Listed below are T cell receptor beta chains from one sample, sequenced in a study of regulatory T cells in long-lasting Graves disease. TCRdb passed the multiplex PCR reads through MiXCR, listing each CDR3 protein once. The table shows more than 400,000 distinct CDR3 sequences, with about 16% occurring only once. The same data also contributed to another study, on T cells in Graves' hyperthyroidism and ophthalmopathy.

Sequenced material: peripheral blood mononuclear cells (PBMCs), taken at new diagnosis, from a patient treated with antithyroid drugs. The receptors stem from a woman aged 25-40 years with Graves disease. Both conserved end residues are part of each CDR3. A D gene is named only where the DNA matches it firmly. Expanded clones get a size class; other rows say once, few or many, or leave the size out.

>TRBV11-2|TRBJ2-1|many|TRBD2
TGTGCCAGCAGCTTTGGGACTAGGCGGAATGAGCAGTTCTTC
CASSFGTRRNEQFF
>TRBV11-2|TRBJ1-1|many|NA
TGTGCCAGCAGCATCAAACAGTGGTCCGACTTCGAAGCTTTCTTT
CASSIKQWSDFEAFF
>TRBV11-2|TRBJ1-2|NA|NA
TGTGCCAGCAGCTTAGAGATTAGCAGCCCTAACTATGGCTGCACCTTC
CASSLEISSPNYGCTF
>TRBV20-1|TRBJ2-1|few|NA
TGCAGTGCTAGCGAACCGAACAATGAGCAGTTCTTC
CSASEPNNEQFF
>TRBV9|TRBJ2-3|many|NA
TGTGCCAGCAGCGTCTACAACACAGATACGCAGTATTTT
CASSVYNTDTQYF
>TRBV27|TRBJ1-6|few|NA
TGTGCCAGCAGCCCTACAGGGCCGAATTCACCCCTCCACTTT
CASSPTGPNSPLHF
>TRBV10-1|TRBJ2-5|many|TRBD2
TGCGCCAGCAGACGGACTAGCGGAAAAGAGACCCAGTACTTC
CASRRTSGKETQYF
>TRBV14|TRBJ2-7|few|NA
TGTGCCAGCAGCCAGAACTGGGACTACGAGCAGTACTTC
CASSQNWDYEQYF
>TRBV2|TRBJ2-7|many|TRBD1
TGTGCCAGCAGTTCGGACAGGGGCTACGAGCAGTACTTC
CASSSDRGYEQYF
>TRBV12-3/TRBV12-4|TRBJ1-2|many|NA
TGTGCCAGCAGTTCACCCACGGGGGCGGGCTACACCTTC
CASSSPTGAGYTF
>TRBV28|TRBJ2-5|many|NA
TGTGCCAGCAGTCTGCAGAGGATACAAGAGACCCAGTACTTC
CASSLQRIQETQYF
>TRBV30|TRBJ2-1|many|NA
TGTGCCTGGAGTAATGGGGGGAATGAGCAGTTCTTC
CAWSNGGNEQFF
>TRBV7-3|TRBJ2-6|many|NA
TGTGCCAGCAGCTTAGGCCACAGGGCTGGGGCCAACGTCCTGACTTTC
CASSLGHRAGANVLTF
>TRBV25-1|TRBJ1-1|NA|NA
TGTGCCAGCAGTCGAACAGGGCCGTGGACTGAAGCTTTCTTT
CASSRTGPWTEAFF
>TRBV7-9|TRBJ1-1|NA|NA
TGTGCCAGCAGTAACGGTGGCCAGGGAACTGAAGCTTTCTTT
CASSNGGQGTEAFF
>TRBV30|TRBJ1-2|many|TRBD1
TGTGCCTACCCCCAGGGGGGCGGCTACACCTTC
CAYPQGGGYTF
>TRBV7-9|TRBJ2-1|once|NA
TGTGCCCGCAGCTTAATTAAGGTAGCGATTGGCTACAATGAGCAGTTCTTC
CARSLIKVAIGYNEQFF
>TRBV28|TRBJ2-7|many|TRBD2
TGTGCCAGCAGACCCCGGGGTAGCGGGTCTTACGAGCAGTACTTC
CASRPRGSGSYEQYF
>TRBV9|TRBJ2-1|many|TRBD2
TGTGCCAGCAGCGTAGCTACGGGAGCGGGAGCGGAGTACAATGAGCAGTTCTTC
CASSVATGAGAEYNEQFF
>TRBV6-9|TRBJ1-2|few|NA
TGTGCCAGCAGTTACGAGACAGGTTCCAACTATGGCTACACCTTC
CASSYETGSNYGYTF
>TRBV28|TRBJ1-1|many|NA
TGTGCCAGCACTGTGAACACTGAAGCTTCCTTT
CASTVNTEASF
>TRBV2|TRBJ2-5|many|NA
TGTGCCAGCAGTGAAGGGCAAGAGACCCAGTACTTC
CASSEGQETQYF
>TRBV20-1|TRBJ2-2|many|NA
TGCAGTACCAGCAGAGGGGGGAACACCGGGGAGCTGTTTTTT
CSTSRGGNTGELFF
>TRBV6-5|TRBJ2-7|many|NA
TGTGCCAGCAGTTACTCGTTTGCCGGGTACGAGCAGTACTTC
CASSYSFAGYEQYF
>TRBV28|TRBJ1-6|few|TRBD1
TGTGCCAGCAGTTTTCTCCAGGGGGGCCTTGGGTATTCACCCCTCCACTTT
CASSFLQGGLGYSPLHF
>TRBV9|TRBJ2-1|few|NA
TGTGCCAGCAGCGTAGTTACAGATAACAATGAGCAGTTCTTC
CASSVVTDNNEQFF